One sample yielded the 6 T cell receptor beta chains listed below, sequenced in a study of blood T cells in healthy people across ages. The use of a sample-barcoded 5' primer and a J-beta primer mix characterized a second PCR of about 7 to 12 cycles. TCRdb re-derived calls from the 5' RACE reads in MiXCR, one entry per CDR3 protein. The table records 1.5 million to 2 million distinct CDR3 sequences, roughly 28% of them present only once. The sequenced material came from blood. The receptor source for this set is a woman aged 25 to 45 in good health.

The chain links TRBV12-3 or TRBV12-4 to TRBJ1-1, with D maybe TRBD1 (6 bases). V was cut by 6 bases and J by 1 base, with 12 bases left in between. This CDR3 region has 14 residues. The CDR3: CASRQGFGNTEAFF. The CDR3 DNA reads as TGTGCCAGCAGGCAGGGGTTTGGGAACACTGAAGCTTTCTTT.

V and J are TRBV9 and TRBJ1-2; unclear D gene. CDR1 is SGDLS and CDR2 is YYNGEE in the germline V gene. V lost 7 bases and J 0 bases, leaving 10 bases between the germline ends. This CDR3 comprises 13 residues. The CDR3 DNA follows: TGTGCCAGCGGACTTGGGGCTAACTATGGCTACACCTTC. It specifies CASGLGANYGYTF. Full variable domain (missing parts from reference TRBV9 and TRBJ1-2): DSGVTQTPKHLITATGQRVTLRCSPRSGDLSVYWYQQSLDQGLQFLIQYYNGEERAKGNILERFSAQQFPDLHSELNLSSLELGDSALYFCASGLGANYGYTFGSGTRLTVV.

This clonotype was seen a few times. The chain has TRBV7-9 and TRBJ2-1; 10 bases map to TRBD1. Germline assignment: CDR1 SEHNR and CDR2 FQNEAQ (reference sequence). V gave up 2 bases and J gave up 3 bases; unmatched junction bases: 4. The CDR3 contains 16 residues. The CDR3 sequence is CASSLYGTGVYNEQFF. CDR3 bases: TGTGCCAGCAGCTTATATGGGACAGGGGTCTACAATGAGCAGTTCTTC.

This chain uses TRBV10-3 with TRBJ2-3; 8 bases align to TRBD1. Per germline, CDR1 ENHRY and CDR2 SYGVKD. This CDR3 spans 13 amino acids. The V segment lost 8 bases and the J segment 4 bases; nucleotides outside the gene matches: 5. The CDR3: CAIRGTGSDTQYF. CDR3 coding DNA: TGTGCCATCCGTGGGACAGGTTCAGATACGCAGTATTTT.

The V call is TRBV7-6, the J call TRBJ2-5; no clear D gene. V was clipped by 1 base and J by 5 bases, with 17 bases between them. CDR1 and CDR2 from the germline V gene are SGHVS and FNYEAQ. This CDR3 contains 16 residues. As DNA, the CDR3 is TGTGCCAGCAGCTTAGTTGGGAACCTCTATATGGAGACCCAGTACTTC. Amino acids: CASSLVGNLYMETQYF.

V usage is TRBV9 and J usage is TRBJ1-5; no reliable D call. This CDR3 is built from 15 residues. Trimming cost V 2 bases and J 0 bases, with 9 bases left between them. Per the germline V gene, CDR1 is SGDLS and CDR2 is YYNGEE. As DNA, the CDR3 is TGTGCCAGCAGCGTGGACCCTTATAGCAATCAGCCCCAGCATTTT. Its protein product is CASSVDPYSNQPQHF.